One and the same sample provided the 12 T cell receptor beta chains below, sequenced in a study of technical replicates of blood from a few donors listed by TCRdb under 2017. The library was made by the immunoSEQ multiplex PCR assay. Drawn from immuneACCESS, this table holds only the in-frame rearrangements with V and J called that TCRdb kept. Clones are partly lost; checked studies trace under half to an unresolved V gene and leave the rest unexplained. Counted in this sample were about 17,000 clones; 65% to 85% of them appeared once. Around a tenth of the sample is held by the ten biggest clonotypes. What was sequenced was PBMCs. The source of these receptors is a human donor in good health. Some clones in this sample may be carry-over from other donors' samples.

This chain connects TRBV19 to TRBJ1-4; 7 bases map to TRBD1. V lost 5 bases to trimming and J lost 0 bases; unmatched junction nucleotides: 3. The germline V gene has CDR1 LNHDA and CDR2 SQIVND (reference sequence). The CDR3 totals 15 residues. The CDR3 sequence is CASSPGTATNEKLFF. DNA for the CDR3: TGTGCCAGTAGTCCTGGGACAGCAACTAATGAAAAACTGTTTTTT.

This clone was picked up one time. The rearrangement joins TRBV19 to TRBJ2-5; 9 bases are shared with TRBD2. The CDR3 has 14 amino acids. V gave up 6 bases and J gave up 5 bases; unmatched junction bases: 7. Germline loops: CDR1 LNHDA, CDR2 SQIVND (reference sequence). CDR3 protein: CASRPAGGRETQYF. CDR3 nucleotides: TGTGCCAGTAGACCCGCGGGAGGGCGGGAGACCCAGTACTTC.

The chain recombines TRBV30 with TRBJ2-1, with 7 nucleotides matching TRBD2. The V gene end was trimmed by 1 base and the J gene end by 3 bases; junction bases not matched to a gene: 3. This CDR3 has 14 residues. Germline V CDR1 and CDR2: GTSNPN, SVGIG (reference sequence). CDR3 in DNA: TGTGCCTGGAGTGATCTAGCGGTCTACAATGAGCAGTTCTTC. Its protein product is CAWSDLAVYNEQFF.

The chain links TRBV10-3 to TRBJ2-2; TRBD1 matches at 8 bases. CDR1 and CDR2 from the germline V gene are ENHRY and SYGVKD. Germline trimming cut 5 bases from V and 6 bases from J; bases unmatched to any gene: 8. The length of the CDR3 is 15 residues. Here the CDR3 reads CAISSDRARAGELFF. The CDR3 coding sequence is TGTGCCATCAGTTCGGACAGGGCGCGAGCCGGGGAGCTGTTTTTT.

The CDR3 is CASNRDRVKTGELFF. Here the CDR3 DNA reads TGTGCCAGTAATCGGGACAGGGTGAAGACCGGGGAGCTGTTTTTT. The chain combines TRBV6-4 with TRBJ2-2, with TRBD1 matching over 9 bases. V shed 9 bases and J 5 bases; nucleotides not matched to a gene: 10. CDR3 length: 15 residues. Germline CDR1 is MRHNA and CDR2 is SNTAGT.

The gene calls are TRBV19 and TRBJ2-1; 7 nucleotides match TRBD2. V was clipped by 4 bases and J by 6 bases; unmatched bases: 6. The V gene's germline CDR1 is LNHDA and CDR2 SQIVND (reference sequence). The CDR3 spans 14 residues. This CDR3 is CASSSGRLGNEQFF. DNA of the CDR3: TGTGCCAGTAGTAGCGGGAGACTTGGCAATGAGCAGTTCTTC.

The CDR3 spells CASSMSWHQETQYF. DNA of the CDR3: TGTGCCAGTAGTATGTCCTGGCACCAAGAGACCCAGTACTTC. The chain has TRBV19 and TRBJ2-5; no definite D call. This CDR3 has 14 amino acids. The V and J ends lost 3 bases and 0 bases respectively, with 8 bases between them. The germline V gene has CDR1 LNHDA and CDR2 SQIVND (reference sequence).

The chain combines TRBV5-1 with TRBJ1-2, with 12 bases aligning to TRBD1. V gave up 4 bases and J gave up 3 bases; unmatched junction bases: 7. CDR3 size: 16 residues. Germline V gives CDR1 SGHRS, CDR2 YFSETQ. CDR3 region: CASSTGQGAQDYGYTF. CDR3 sequence (DNA): TGCGCCAGCAGCACGGGACAGGGGGCGCAGGACTATGGCTACACCTTC.

This chain connects TRBV19 to TRBJ1-5; 9 bases map to TRBD1. V trimming: 4 bases; J trimming: 7 bases; junction bases outside the gene matches: 11. Germline CDR1 is LNHDA and CDR2 is SQIVND (reference sequence). CDR3 size: 16 residues. The CDR3 spells CASSTPGQGSRQPQHF. CDR3 nucleotide sequence: TGTGCCAGTAGTACCCCGGGACAGGGAAGTCGGCAGCCCCAGCATTTT.

V usage is TRBV29-1 and J usage is TRBJ2-5; maybe TRBD2 (6 bases). The CDR3 covers 16 residues. The germline gives CDR1 SQVTM, CDR2 ANQGSEA. V was trimmed by 2 bases and J by 5 bases, leaving 21 bases between them. The CDR3 bases are TGCAGCGTTGAACCCTCCGGCGGCGTCGGGGGTGAGACCCAGTACTTC. Residues: CSVEPSGGVGGETQYF.

The chain joins TRBV28 to TRBJ2-4, with D perhaps TRBD1 (5 bases). Germline V lookup: CDR1 MDHEN, CDR2 SYDVKM. The CDR3 extends over 14 amino acids. The ends were cut back, 5 bases at V and 3 bases at J, with 11 bases in the middle. DNA for the CDR3: TGTGCCAGCAGTCAGGGCCCAATCAAAAACATTCAGTACTTC. Its protein is CASSQGPIKNIQYF.

The rearrangement joins TRBV6-6 to TRBJ2-1; 10 nucleotides align to TRBD2. J gave up 6 bases and V 6 bases, and 5 bases lay outside the gene matches. The CDR3 contains 14 residues. Germline lookup yields CDR1 MNHNY and CDR2 SVGAGI (reference sequence). The CDR3 here is CASSRTSGTNEQFF. CDR3 bases: TGTGCCAGCAGCCGGACTAGCGGCACCAATGAGCAGTTCTTC.